The entry below describes one TCR beta chain. The specificity of this receptor is unknown. No per-base quality is available; no much larger clone lies one base away. This sample was included in a study of shared clonotypes between healthy human individuals (dated by TCRdb to 2018 to 2020). Broadly, across the study: Three men and two women, aged 18 to 49 years, made up the cohort. For each donor, CD4 naive and CD4 memory were each run on three plates, CD8 naive on two plates, and CD8 memory on one plate. Blood TCR repertoires of about 5 healthy adults were deeply sequenced to estimate repertoire size and the extent of clonotype sharing between individuals. To increase sequencing depth and limit assay-specific biases, TCR repertoire library preparation and sequencing were carried out by different laboratories using diverse techniques. Per donor, leukapheresis produced somewhere between about 0.8 and 9.5 billion PBMCs. Summary of the overall study and its limitations: Incomplete sequencing was indicated by rarefaction of sorted-subset datasets, despite the large sequencing depth. Sampling was restricted to blood, and TCR repertoires in tissues likely differ from the TCR repertoires found in blood. Compared with non-shared clonotypes, the clonotypes found in all four sorted-subset donors had higher generation probabilities. Larger estimated clonotype richness was generally found for naive subsets than for memory subsets. Because the study included a small number of donors, the genetic and exposure-history diversity represented was limited. When a few donors were compared, the shared fraction of clonotypes was approximately 5% for naive CD4, around 3.6% for naive CD8, more than 2% for memory CD4, and less than 0.45% for memory CD8. Pairwise subsampling led to the expectation that sequencing depth would affect the degree of clonotype sharing among donors.

Trimmed from V: 6 bases; trimmed from J: 7 bases; junction bases lacking a gene match: 8. Reading from cysteine to phenylalanine, the CDR3 counts 14 amino acids. Only the CDR3 part of the read is kept: 42 bases, read in frame from the first base. For CDR1 and CDR2, the germline V gene (reference sequence) lists MNHNY and SVGAGI. TCR CDR3 regions were amplified from genomic DNA by multiplex PCR using the deep immunoSEQ assay. Extracted genomic DNA from each cell subset was spread evenly across all wells of several immunoSEQ 96-well plates, with each plate serving as a replicate. For sorted subsets, roughly 200 ng genomic DNA, equal to 30,000 or so T cell genomes, was loaded into each replicate PCR. The purified libraries were quantified using a Qubit 3.0 fluorometer, sized with a Bioanalyzer 2100, and then quantified again using the KAPA Library Quantification kit. A separate single-read 150-cycle Illumina NextSeq 550 flow cell was used to sequence each immunoSEQ 96-well plate. From the authors' description of their analysis: Because the immunoSEQ output held only junctional sequences and lacked quality scores, the filtering could not match the filtering applied to full-length reads. To assign V/J genes and CDR3, sequences were annotated against IMGT germline references using PyIR, a Python wrapper for IgBLAST v1.9. Reads were filtered out if the reads had weak V/J assignments (E-value above 1e-6), no CDR3, stop codons, out-of-frame junctions, or ambiguous translated residues. V3J clonotypes were defined as sequences sharing the same inferred V gene, J gene, and CDR3 amino acid sequence. To compute the percentage overlap between repertoires, the number of shared unique clonotypes was divided by the size of the smaller repertoire. Repertoire richness was assessed with RTK rarefaction, the Chao1 estimator, and Recon v2.1 estimates of unobserved clonotypes. Generation probabilities were computed with OLGA for all TCRbeta clonotypes obtained by the gDNA method from a few donors. The table comes from immuneACCESS by way of TCRdb, which keeps in-frame sequences with V and J called. Part of the clones is missing from these tables; in studies checked, under half for an unresolved V gene and the rest for unknown reasons. V and J calls and clone size follow that table, whereas D and trimming were derived from the DNA. For this sample the table gives millions of clones, of which approximately 90% were detected only once. 0.11% to 0.15% of the sample goes to the ten largest clones.

Healthy HIV-negative adults with no recently reported acute infections or vaccinations were included as donors. Every donor was a Caucasian adult living in Nashville, Tennessee, USA. CD4+ T cells were enriched by magnetic negative selection; naive cells were then positively selected on CD45RA, and the negative fraction formed the memory subset. After blood collection by leukapheresis, PBMCs were isolated using Ficoll-Histopaque density gradient centrifugation and then cryopreserved in the vapor phase of liquid nitrogen. Analytical flow cytometry was used to check the purity and quantity of every magnetically sorted T cell population. Genomic DNA was isolated from every sorted fraction and measured by UV absorbance on a Nanodrop 2000c.

Sequenced sample: naive CD4+ T cells sorted from blood. What this sample's cell subset or site label stands for: CD45RA+ positively selected. The chain was built from TRBV6-6 and TRBJ1-2; a stretch of 10 junction bases matches TRBD1. The source is a man aged 18 to 30 in good health. The bases read TGTGCCAGCAGGGGACAGGGGCAGTCGAGTGGCTACACCTTC. Its amino acids are CASRGQGQSSGYTF.